Given below is one T cell receptor (beta chain) in context. Its antigen is undetermined. Trimming took off 0 bases at V and 0 bases at J, with 6 bases between the two ends. Germline CDR1 reads MGHRA; CDR2 reads YSYEKL. The CDR3 has 16 amino acids. This record comes from a study of a mutant IDH1 vaccine in newly diagnosed glioma. Overall study: Most patients had radiochemotherapy with temozolomide before enrollment; others had one alone.

Assay: immunoSEQ multiplex PCR; the TCRdb copy retains only in-frame clones and omits some. The data show about 32,000 clones, about four fifths seen once. Specified time point: week 35, safety follow-up. In the vaccine, a single dose held 300 ug of the mutant IDH1 20-mer peptide, along with topical imiquimod. Material: PBMCs, obtained from a glioma patient whose treatment included an IDH1 peptide vaccine. This TCR was sampled from a woman aged 18-29 years with glioma. The V gene is TRBV4-1, the J gene TRBJ2-6; no definite D call. In DNA form, the CDR3 reads TGCGCCAGCAGCCAAGAGTGGAGCTCTGGGGCCAACGTCCTGACTTTC. Its protein is CASSQEWSSGANVLTF.